This paragraph reports one T cell receptor beta chain. What it binds is unknown. The sample originates from a study of blood T cells in healthy people across ages. V gave up 6 bases and J gave up 7 bases; unmatched junction bases: 11. Germline V lookup: CDR1 MNHEY, CDR2 SMNVEV (reference sequence). The CDR3 loop spans 14 amino acids. Broader study findings: Long-lived and aged donors differed, with more naive CD4+ cells and higher diversity in the long-lived. Age advanced and TCR beta diversity per million T cells fell, roughly linearly.

Through a sample-barcoded 5' primer and a J-beta primer mix, a second PCR was run for 7 to 11 cycles. Each CDR3 protein is one row after TCRdb ran MiXCR on the 5' RACE reads. The sample includes over 1,500,000 distinct CDR3 sequences, 49% of them seen just once. This sequence was found in a middle-aged woman in good health. V is TRBV27 and J is TRBJ1-1, with TRBD1 matching over 7 bases. Sequencing was performed on blood. The CDR3 coding sequence is TGTGCCAGCAGGGGAATGGGACAGCGTATTGAAGCTTTCTTT. This sequence encodes CASRGMGQRIEAFF.